These 3 T cell receptor beta chains were sequenced from one sample in a study of graft-versus-host responses after intestinal transplantation listed by TCRdb under 2021. Libraries were prepared through the immunoSEQ multiplex PCR assay. This immuneACCESS table, as held by TCRdb, lists in-frame sequences with V and J called but not all clones. Of the missing ones, under half trace to an unresolved V gene in checked studies; the others have no known cause. The sample contains some 15,000 clones, approximately 80% of them found a single time. The ten largest clones capture 3% to 4% of the sample. Dithiothreitol, EDTA incubations and collagenase D digestion were used to isolate intraepithelial and lamina propria lymphocytes from graft specimens. The sequencing here drew on ileum tissue, taken less than 600 days after intestinal transplantation. These receptors all come from a human patient who received an intestinal transplant, so some T cells may come from the graft donor.

This clone was detected only once. A read error may produce the germline difference seen at one junction end. J is TRBJ1-5 and V is TRBV18; 8 bases fit TRBD1. From germline, CDR1 is KGHSH and CDR2 LQKENI. CDR3 length: 16 amino acids. The CDR3 bases are TGTGTCAGCTCACTAGGACAGGGAACGAGCAATCAGCCCCAGCATTTT. This encodes CVSSLGQGTSNQPQHF.

The rearrangement joins TRBV15 to TRBJ1-4; TRBD1 might be the D (5 bases). Trimming took off 1 base at V and 3 bases at J, with 9 bases between the two ends. The CDR3 covers 15 residues. Germline lookup yields CDR1 LNHNV and CDR2 YYDKDF (reference sequence). CDR3: CATSRGGGANEKLFF. CDR3 nucleotide sequence: TGTGCCACCAGCAGAGGGGGAGGGGCTAATGAAAAACTGTTTTTT. The whole variable domain, filled in from reference TRBV15 and TRBJ1-4, reads DAMVIQNPRYQVTQFGKPVTLSCSQTLNHNVMYWYQQKSSQAPKLLFHYYDKDFNNEADTPDNFQSRRPNTSFCFLDIRSPGLGDTAMYLCATSRGGGANEKLFFGSGTQLSVL.

The gene calls are TRBV6-6 and TRBJ2-3; D is possibly TRBD1 (6 bases). Germline CDR1 is MNHNY and CDR2 is SVGAGI (reference sequence). V lost 6 bases and J 1 base, leaving 17 bases between the germline ends. The CDR3 is made up of 16 amino acids. CDR3 residues: CASRITGIDGTDTQYF. The DNA of the CDR3 is TGTGCCAGCAGGATTACAGGGATAGATGGCACAGATACGCAGTATTTT.